The 24 T cell receptor beta chains presented below share a single source sample, sequenced in a study of T-cell memory formation after mild COVID-19. MiXCR, applied by TCRdb to the 5' RACE reads, yields one record per CDR3 protein. The sample contains around 190,000 distinct CDR3 sequences, less than 20% of which appear only once. Sample: PBMCs or a T cell subset sorted from them (not recorded which). The receptors shown here come from a man aged 18 to 29 who had mild COVID-19 (a few samples of this study predate the infection). Cell type and time point are not known.

The V gene is TRBV5-1, the J gene TRBJ2-5, with D perhaps matching TRBD2 (6 bases). The CDR3 runs to 15 residues. V lost 6 bases and J 3 bases, leaving 18 bases between the germline ends. Per germline, CDR1 SGHRS and CDR2 YFSETQ. This chain's CDR3 is CASTRAGSGKETQYF. CDR3 DNA sequence: TGCGCCAGCACCCGCGCAGGTAGCGGAAAAGAGACCCAGTACTTC.

This chain joins TRBV5-8 and TRBJ1-3; D gene ambiguous. CDR1 is SGHTS, CDR2 YDEGEE, per germline. V was shortened by 2 bases and J by 4 bases, with 7 bases between the two germline ends. There are 13 residues in the CDR3. The CDR3: CASSFSRGNTIYF. The DNA for the CDR3 is TGTGCCAGCAGCTTCTCCAGGGGAAACACCATATATTTT. The entire variable domain, with the rest obtained from reference TRBV5-8 and TRBJ1-3, is as follows: EAGVTQSPTHLIKTRGQQATLRCSPISGHTSVYWYQQALGLGLQFLLWYDEGEERNRGNFPPRFSGRQFPNYSSELNVNALELEDSALYLCASSFSRGNTIYFGEGSWLTVV.

This clonotype was counted many times. The CDR3 DNA is TGCGCCAGCAGCCAAGACCGGAGATGGGCCGGGGAGCTGTTTTTT. This translates into CASSQDRRWAGELFF. The chain couples TRBV4-3 to TRBJ2-2; D not certain. Deletions cut 0 bases from V and 6 bases from J, with 11 bases between. The length of the CDR3 is 15 residues. CDR1 is LGHNA, CDR2 YSLEER, per germline.

The genes are TRBV4-2 and TRBJ1-5, with TRBD1 identical over 7 bases. The CDR3 sequence is 15 residues long. Germline CDR1 is LGHNA and CDR2 is YNFKEQ. V lost 1 base to trimming and J lost 9 bases; unmatched junction nucleotides: 9. The CDR3 sequence: CASSQAGETGWPQHF. CDR3 DNA sequence: TGTGCCAGCAGCCAAGCGGGGGAGACAGGGTGGCCCCAGCATTTT.

The chain joins TRBV20-1 to TRBJ2-1; TRBD2 aligns across 11 bases. Germline assignment: CDR1 DFQATT and CDR2 SNEGSKA (reference sequence). The CDR3 is 15 residues long. Trimming took 6 bases from V and 7 from J; bases not matched to a gene: 11. DNA of the CDR3: TGCAGTGCCCCTAAATTTGGGACTAGCGGAAATGAGCAGTTCTTC. This gives the protein CSAPKFGTSGNEQFF.

This clonotype was counted between two and nine times. The gene calls are TRBV18 and TRBJ2-1, with 9 bases that match TRBD1. With 4 bases clipped from V and 7 bases from J, the junction kept 11 bases outside the gene matches. This CDR3 contains 16 residues. Germline values: CDR1 KGHSH, CDR2 LQKENI. The CDR3 spells CASSQVRDRDINEQFF. For the CDR3, the DNA is TGTGCCAGCTCACAGGTCCGGGACAGGGATATTAATGAGCAGTTCTTC.

The rearrangement uses TRBV4-1 and TRBJ2-3, with 13 positions matching TRBD2. Unmatched junction bases numbered 6, after V lost 4 bases and J lost 5 bases. The CDR3 totals 16 residues. The germline V gene has CDR1 MGHRA and CDR2 YSYEKL. The CDR3 sequence is CASSLRTSGGGDTQYF. CDR3 nucleotide sequence: TGCGCCAGCAGCCTCCGGACTAGCGGGGGAGGAGATACGCAGTATTTT.

This clonotype was recorded a few times. The genes are TRBV6-5 and TRBJ1-2, with 7 bases fitting TRBD1. The length of the CDR3 is 13 residues. With V trimmed by 10 bases and J by 5 bases, 10 bases remained unmatched. Germline CDR1 MNHEY, CDR2 SVGAGI. The CDR3 DNA is TGTGCCACCTCCCGGGACAGTTTTTATGGCTACACCTTC. Protein: CATSRDSFYGYTF.

The V gene is TRBV7-3, the J gene TRBJ1-6; possible D gene TRBD1, 5 bases. Trimming removed 4 bases from V and 11 bases from J, with 15 bases in between. There are 14 residues in the CDR3. Per the germline V gene, CDR1 is SGHTA and CDR2 is FQGTGA. CDR3 in DNA: TGTGCCAGCAGCTCCATCGGGGGGAATACACCCCTCCACTTT. This translates into CASSSIGGNTPLHF. Full variable domain (missing parts from reference TRBV7-3 and TRBJ1-6): GAGVSQTPSNKVTEKGKYVELRCDPISGHTALYWYRQSLGQGPEFLIYFQGTGAADDSGLPNDRFFAVRPEGSVSTLKIQRTERGDSAVYLCASSSIGGNTPLHFGNGTRLTVT.

This clonotype appeared many times. The genes are TRBV7-2 and TRBJ1-2; no reliable D call. V was pared by 6 bases and J by 3 bases, with 8 bases between. This CDR3 region has 12 residues. The V gene's germline CDR1 is SGHTA and CDR2 FQGNSA. CDR3 bases: TGTGCCAGCAGGCCCGCGGACTATGGCTACACCTTC. As protein: CASRPADYGYTF. The full variable domain, in which reference TRBV7-2 and TRBJ1-2 provide the parts outside the CDR3, is GAGVSQSPSNKVTEKGKDVELRCDPISGHTALYWYRQSLGQGLEFLIYFQGNSAPDKSGLPSDRFSAERTGGSVSTLTIQRTQQEDSAVYLCASRPADYGYTFGSGTRLTVV.

This sequence joins TRBV18 and TRBJ2-5, with D perhaps matching TRBD1 or TRBD2 (6 bases each). The V end was cut by 3 bases, the J end by 0 bases, with 11 bases between. Per the germline V gene, CDR1 is KGHSH and CDR2 is LQKENI. The CDR3 sequence is 15 residues long. This CDR3 reads CASSPSRGDQETQYF. The CDR3, as DNA: TGTGCCAGCTCACCCTCGAGGGGGGACCAAGAGACCCAGTACTTC.

V is TRBV5-4 and J is TRBJ2-4; 15 nucleotides agree with TRBD2. The V and J ends lost 4 bases and 0 bases, in that order; junction bases with no gene match: 8. Germline CDR1 reads SGHNT; CDR2 reads YYREEE (reference sequence). The CDR3 consists of 19 residues. The CDR3 loop is CASSGGLAGGRLAKNIQYF. The CDR3, as DNA: TGTGCCAGCAGCGGGGGACTAGCGGGGGGTCGCCTAGCCAAAAACATTCAGTACTTC.

In this sample, this clonotype turned up a few times. The rearrangement uses TRBV5-1 and TRBJ1-1; TRBD1 agrees at 7 bases. With V trimmed by 2 bases and J by 0 bases, 10 bases remained unmatched. Germline V gives CDR1 SGHRS, CDR2 YFSETQ. The CDR3 runs 17 residues. CDR3 DNA sequence: TGCGCCAGCAGCTTAAGACCCGGGACAGCCATGAACACTGAAGCTTTCTTT. As protein: CASSLRPGTAMNTEAFF.

This clonotype was detected only a few times. This chain uses TRBV7-9 with TRBJ1-1; 7 bases match TRBD1. With 10 bases clipped from V and 4 bases from J, the junction kept 12 bases outside the gene matches. Germline lookup yields CDR1 SEHNR and CDR2 FQNEAQ (reference sequence). This CDR3 has 14 residues. CDR3 coding DNA: TGTGCCACTATCGACAGGGTCCGCGGCACTGAAGCTTTCTTT. Translating it yields CATIDRVRGTEAFF.

This clonotype occurred a few times. The chain couples TRBV5-1 to TRBJ2-1; D might be TRBD1 (6 bases). CDR1 is SGHRS and CDR2 is YFSETQ in the germline V gene. This CDR3 has 15 residues. V lost 3 bases and J 2 bases, leaving 12 bases between the germline ends. Here the CDR3 reads CASSWTEKAYNEQFF. CDR3 nucleotide sequence: TGCGCCAGCAGCTGGACAGAGAAGGCCTACAATGAGCAGTTCTTC. The variable domain in full, completed from reference TRBV5-1 and TRBJ2-1, reads KAGVTQTPRYLIKTRGQQVTLSCSPISGHRSVSWYQQTPGQGLQFLFEYFSETQRNKGNFPGRFSGRQFSNSRSEMNVSTLELGDSALYLCASSWTEKAYNEQFFGPGTRLTVL.

The V and J genes are TRBV4-1 and TRBJ2-1, with TRBD2 matching 7 bases. The CDR3 runs 16 residues. The germline CDR1 and CDR2 sequences are MGHRA and YSYEKL. V lost 4 bases to trimming and J lost 4 bases; unmatched junction nucleotides: 10. CDR3 amino acids: CASSRGGTQGYNEQFF. The CDR3 DNA follows: TGCGCCAGCAGCCGGGGAGGGACCCAAGGTTACAATGAGCAGTTCTTC.

This chain connects TRBV18 to TRBJ1-3; no clear D gene. The CDR3 has 11 amino acids. Germline CDR1 and CDR2: KGHSH and LQKENI. V gave up 6 bases and J gave up 8 bases, with 8 bases separating them. The CDR3, as DNA: TGTGCCAGCTCTCGAAGTGACACCATATATTTT. This encodes CASSRSDTIYF. The entire variable domain, with the rest obtained from reference TRBV18 and TRBJ1-3, is as follows: NAGVMQNPRHLVRRRGQEARLRCSPMKGHSHVYWYRQLPEEGLKFMVYLQKENIIDESGMPKERFSAEFPKEGPSILRIQQVVRGDSAAYFCASSRSDTIYFGEGSWLTVV.

The chain joins TRBV6-5 to TRBJ1-2, with D perhaps matching TRBD1 (5 bases). V was shortened by 2 bases and J by 12 bases, with 16 bases between the two germline ends. The CDR3 contains 13 residues. Germline-derived CDR1 and CDR2 are MNHEY and SVGAGI. The CDR3 loop is CASSYAGSLADTF. For the CDR3, the DNA is TGTGCCAGCAGTTACGCAGGGAGCCTTGCTGACACCTTC.

This chain connects TRBV11-2 to TRBJ2-5; tentatively, D is TRBD1 (7 bases). The V and J ends lost 5 bases and 2 bases respectively, with 12 bases between them. The CDR3 runs 14 residues. Germline assignment: CDR1 SGHAT and CDR2 FQNNGV. CDR3 amino acids: CASSRGTEQETQYF. As DNA, the CDR3 is TGTGCCAGCAGCCGGGGGACAGAGCAAGAGACCCAGTACTTC.

This clonotype occurred many times. The chain employs TRBV2 and TRBJ2-2; 8 bases are shared with TRBD1. J lost 0 bases, V lost 6 bases, and 3 bases had no gene match. The CDR3 has 15 amino acids. In germline, CDR1 is SNHLY, CDR2 FYNNEI. The CDR3 sequence: CASSRTGTNTGELFF. In DNA, the CDR3 is TGTGCCAGCAGCAGGACAGGGACGAACACCGGGGAGCTGTTTTTT.

V and J are TRBV30 and TRBJ2-3; 9 bases fit TRBD2. The CDR3 runs to 13 residues. Per the germline V gene, CDR1 is GTSNPN and CDR2 is SVGIG (reference sequence). Trimming removed 7 bases from V and 0 bases from J; junction bases left unmatched: 2. The CDR3 DNA is TGTGCCTACCTAGCGGGGAGCACAGATACGCAGTATTTT. Translating it yields CAYLAGSTDTQYF.

This clonotype has just a few counts. The chain recombines TRBV2 with TRBJ1-1; D remains ambiguous. The CDR3 runs to 11 residues. Germline loops: CDR1 SNHLY, CDR2 FYNNEI. With 7 bases removed from V and 1 base from J, the gap between germline ends came to 4 bases. This CDR3 reads CASTGNTEAFF. The CDR3, as DNA: TGTGCCAGCACAGGGAACACTGAAGCTTTCTTT.

This chain uses TRBV12-3 or TRBV12-4 with TRBJ2-5; D tentatively reads TRBD1 or TRBD2 (6 bases each). CDR3 length: 15 amino acids. V was cut by 6 bases and J by 5 bases, with 19 bases left in between. CDR3: CASSPGTGARETQYF. The CDR3 DNA reads TGTGCCAGCAGCCCGGGGACGGGGGCGAGGGAGACCCAGTACTTC.

This clonotype has just a few counts. The chain carries TRBV7-3 and TRBJ1-6; weak D call: TRBD1 (5 bases). Germline V lookup: CDR1 SGHTA, CDR2 FQGTGA. Trimming cost V 2 bases and J 10 bases, with 12 bases left between them. The CDR3 has 14 amino acids. This chain's CDR3 is CASSLDGDRSPLHF. CDR3 sequence (DNA): TGTGCCAGCAGCTTAGACGGGGACCGATCACCCCTCCACTTT.